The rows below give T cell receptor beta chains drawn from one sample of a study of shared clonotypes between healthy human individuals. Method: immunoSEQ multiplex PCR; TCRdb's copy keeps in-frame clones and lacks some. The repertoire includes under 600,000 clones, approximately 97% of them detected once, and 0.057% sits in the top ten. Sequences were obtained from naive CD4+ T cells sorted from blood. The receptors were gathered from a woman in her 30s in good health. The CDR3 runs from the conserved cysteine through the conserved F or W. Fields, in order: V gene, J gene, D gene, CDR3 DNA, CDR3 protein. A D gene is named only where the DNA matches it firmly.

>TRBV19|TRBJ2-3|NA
TGTGCCAGTAGTACCCCACTAGAGCTCGACACAGATACGCAGTATTTT
CASSTPLELDTDTQYF
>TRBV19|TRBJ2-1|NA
TGTGCCAGTATGGTTAGGGCTAGAGGGGACAATGAGCAGTTCTTC
CASMVRARGDNEQFF
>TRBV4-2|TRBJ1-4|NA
TGTGCCAGCAGCCAAGAATCCAATGAAAAACTGTTTTTT
CASSQESNEKLFF
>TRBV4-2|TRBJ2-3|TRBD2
TGTGCCAGCAGCCAAAAAACCCAACTAGCGGCCAGCACAGATACGCAGTATTTT
CASSQKTQLAASTDTQYF
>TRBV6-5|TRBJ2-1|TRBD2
TGTGCCAGCAGTTACTCGGGGGGGTCGTACAATGAGCAGTTCTTC
CASSYSGGSYNEQFF
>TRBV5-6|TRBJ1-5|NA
TGTGCCAGCAGCTTTAAGGGAGGGGGCAATCAGCCCCAGCATTTT
CASSFKGGGNQPQHF
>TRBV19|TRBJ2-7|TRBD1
TGTGCCAGTACGGACAGGATAGAAACTACAGGCGAGCAGTACTTC
CASTDRIETTGEQYF
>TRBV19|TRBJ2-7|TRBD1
TGTGCCAGTAGTACCACAGGGGGCGATTCCTACGAGCAGTACTTC
CASSTTGGDSYEQYF
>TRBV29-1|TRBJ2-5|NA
TGCAGCGTTGATACGCGGAGGGAAGGAAGTAAGACCCAGTACTTC
CSVDTRREGSKTQYF
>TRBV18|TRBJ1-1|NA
TGTGCCAGCTCACCACCTAGTTCATGGGCAGGGCTTGGTGACACTGAAGCTTTCTTT
CASSPPSSWAGLGDTEAFF
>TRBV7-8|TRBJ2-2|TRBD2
TGTGCCAGCAGCCCTGGGACTAGCGGGAGTGTGACCGGGGAGCTGTTTTTT
CASSPGTSGSVTGELFF
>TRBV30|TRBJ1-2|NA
TGTGCCTGGAGGGTCGGGACAACAAATGGCTACACCTTC
CAWRVGTTNGYTF
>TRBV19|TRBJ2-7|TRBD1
TGTGCCAGTAGTATCGCGGACAGGATCTACGAGCAGTACTTC
CASSIADRIYEQYF
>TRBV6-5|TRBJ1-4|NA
TGTGCCAGCAGTTACGAGCCTAGGGACGAAAAACTGTTTTTT
CASSYEPRDEKLFF